This TCR beta chain came from a study of blood T cell repertoires in COVID-19. Across the study: The analysed material was cDNA or gDNA that came from T cells, B-cell-depleted T cells, or PBMCs.

In the authors' methods: Reference gene primer amplification yielded estimated nucleated cell counts. Some clones are missing from TCRdb's copy, which holds only in-frame ones; the method was immunoSEQ multiplex PCR. The V and J calls and clone size were taken over from that table, and D and trimming were inferred from the DNA. The sample gives about 100,000 clones, about 90% of which show up once; less than 5.5% is in the top ten. The TCR originated in a man younger than 35 with acute or convalescent COVID-19. Sequencing was done on a sample of peripheral blood.

The CDR3 DNA is TGTGCCAGCAGTGGAGGGACTAGCGGGGGGAGGGGCACAGATACGCAGTATTTT. It translates to CASSGGTSGGRGTDTQYF. The chain is built from TRBV2 and TRBJ2-3; the match to TRBD2 covers 15 bases. Per the germline V gene, CDR1 is SNHLY and CDR2 is FYNNEI. J gave up 1 base and V 4 bases, and 6 bases lay outside the gene matches. The CDR3 runs 18 residues.